The following is a TCR beta chain sequence with its context. These data are taken from a study of cytomegalovirus exposure and HLA in healthy donors. Study in general: Researchers previously reported finding fewer than 140 million unique TCR beta sequences from roughly 170 million T cells. For the approximately 430 genotyped donors, roughly 80% fell within the Caucasian-associated ancestry cluster.

Germline V lookup: CDR1 SGDLS, CDR2 YYNGEE. The CDR3 sequence is 16 residues long. Trimming took 3 bases from V and 2 from J; bases not matched to a gene: 6. A multiplex PCR was run with 60 Vbeta primers and 13 Jbeta primers. Libraries were prepared by immunoSEQ multiplex PCR; TCRdb keeps only in-frame clonotypes and omits some of them. The table has 65,000 to 75,000 clones, around 81% seen once; the top ten hold 6% to 6.5%. The sequence was collected from a man aged 45-65 years in good health and CMV-seronegative. Sample: PBMCs. This chain connects TRBV9 to TRBJ2-7, with 12 positions matching TRBD2. CDR3 amino acids: CASSGAPSGRAYEQYF. The CDR3 DNA sequence: TGTGCCAGCAGCGGCGCACCTAGCGGGAGGGCCTACGAGCAGTACTTC.